The TCR beta chain under discussion was sequenced for a study of blood T cell repertoires in COVID-19. Per germline, CDR1 SGDLS and CDR2 YYNGEE. The V segment lost 4 bases and the J segment 6 bases; nucleotides outside the gene matches: 7. The length of the CDR3 is 14 residues. Under the authors' procedure: Nucleated cell number was recorded as an estimate derived from reference gene primer amplification. TCRdb's table, derived via immunoSEQ multiplex PCR, lists solely in-frame clones and lacks some. D and trimming were read from the DNA, whereas the V and J calls and clone size are those reported in that table. Found here are some 150,000 clones, roughly 88% of them singletons; the top ten hold about 16%.

The chain links TRBV9 to TRBJ2-3; TRBD1 aligns across 8 bases. The sample was PBMCs or T cells enriched from blood (not recorded which). The sequence came from a man aged 50-59 years who had recovered from COVID-19. Here the CDR3 reads CASSKDREVDTQYF. DNA of the CDR3: TGTGCCAGCAGCAAGGACAGGGAGGTTGATACGCAGTATTTT.